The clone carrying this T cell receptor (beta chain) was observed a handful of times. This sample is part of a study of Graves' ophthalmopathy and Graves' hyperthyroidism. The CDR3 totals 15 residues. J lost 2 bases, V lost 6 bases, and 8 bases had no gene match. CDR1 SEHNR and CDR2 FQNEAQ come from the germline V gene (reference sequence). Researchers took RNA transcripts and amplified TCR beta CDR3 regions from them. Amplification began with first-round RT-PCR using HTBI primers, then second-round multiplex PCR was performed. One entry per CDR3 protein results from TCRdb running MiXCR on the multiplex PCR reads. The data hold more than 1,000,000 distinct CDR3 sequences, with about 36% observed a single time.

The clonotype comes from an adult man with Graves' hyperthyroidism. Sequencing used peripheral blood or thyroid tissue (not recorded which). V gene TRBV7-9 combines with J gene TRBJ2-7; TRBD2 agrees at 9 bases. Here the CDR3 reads CASRMEAGGTYEQYF. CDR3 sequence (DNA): TGTGCCAGCAGGATGGAGGCGGGGGGGACCTACGAGCAGTACTTC.